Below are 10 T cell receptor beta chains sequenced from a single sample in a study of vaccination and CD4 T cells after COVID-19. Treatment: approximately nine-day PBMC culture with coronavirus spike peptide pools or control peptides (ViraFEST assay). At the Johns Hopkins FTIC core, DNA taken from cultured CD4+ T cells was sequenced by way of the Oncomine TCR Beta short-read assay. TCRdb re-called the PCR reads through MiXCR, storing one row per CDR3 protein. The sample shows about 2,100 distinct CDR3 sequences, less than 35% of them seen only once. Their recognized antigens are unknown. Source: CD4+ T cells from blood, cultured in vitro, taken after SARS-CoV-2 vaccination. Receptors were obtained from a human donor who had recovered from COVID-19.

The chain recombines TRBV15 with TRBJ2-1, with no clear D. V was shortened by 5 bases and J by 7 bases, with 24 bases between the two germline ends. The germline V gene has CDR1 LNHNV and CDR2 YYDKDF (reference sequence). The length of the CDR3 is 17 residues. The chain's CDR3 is CATSPDLPHRKLNEQFF. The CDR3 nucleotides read TGTGCCACCAGCCCGGACCTCCCGCACCGTAAACTAAATGAGCAGTTCTTC.

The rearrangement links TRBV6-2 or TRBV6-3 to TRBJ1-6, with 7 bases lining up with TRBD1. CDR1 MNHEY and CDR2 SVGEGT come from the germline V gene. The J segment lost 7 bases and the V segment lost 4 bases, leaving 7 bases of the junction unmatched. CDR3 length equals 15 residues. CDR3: CASSSLTGTNSPLHF. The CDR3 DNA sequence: TGTGCCAGCAGTTCGCTGACAGGGACCAATTCACCCCTCCACTTT.

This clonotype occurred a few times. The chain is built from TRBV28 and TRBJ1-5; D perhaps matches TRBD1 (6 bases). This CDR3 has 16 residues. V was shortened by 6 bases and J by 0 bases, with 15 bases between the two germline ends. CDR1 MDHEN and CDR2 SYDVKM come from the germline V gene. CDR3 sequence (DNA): TGTGCCAGCAGCCTCAGGGACACCAATAGCAATCAGCCCCAGCATTTT. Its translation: CASSLRDTNSNQPQHF.

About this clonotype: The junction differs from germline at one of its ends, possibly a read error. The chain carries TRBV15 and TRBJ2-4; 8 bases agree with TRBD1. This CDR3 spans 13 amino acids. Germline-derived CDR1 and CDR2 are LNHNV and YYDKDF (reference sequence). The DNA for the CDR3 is TGTGCCACCAGCAGAGATCAATGGGACAGGTCACACTTC. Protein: CATSRDQWDRSHF.

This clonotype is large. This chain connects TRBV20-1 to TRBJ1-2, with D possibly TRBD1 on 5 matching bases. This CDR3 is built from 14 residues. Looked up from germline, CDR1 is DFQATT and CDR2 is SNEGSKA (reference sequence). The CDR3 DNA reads TGCAGGGCATACCACGGGCAGGGAGACTATGGCTACACCTTC. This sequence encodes CRAYHGQGDYGYTF.

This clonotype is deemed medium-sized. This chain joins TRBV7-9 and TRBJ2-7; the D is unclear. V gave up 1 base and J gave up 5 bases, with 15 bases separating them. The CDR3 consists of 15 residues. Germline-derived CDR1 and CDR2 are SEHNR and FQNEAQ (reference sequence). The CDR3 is CASSLDPGLLDEQYF. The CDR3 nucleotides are TGTGCCAGCAGCTTAGATCCGGGTCTATTGGACGAGCAGTACTTC.

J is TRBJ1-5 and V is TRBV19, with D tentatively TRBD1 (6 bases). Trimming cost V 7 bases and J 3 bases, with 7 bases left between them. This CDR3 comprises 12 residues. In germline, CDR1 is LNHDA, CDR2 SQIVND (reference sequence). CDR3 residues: CASNRDNQPQHF. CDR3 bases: TGTGCCAGTAACAGGGACAATCAGCCCCAGCATTTT.

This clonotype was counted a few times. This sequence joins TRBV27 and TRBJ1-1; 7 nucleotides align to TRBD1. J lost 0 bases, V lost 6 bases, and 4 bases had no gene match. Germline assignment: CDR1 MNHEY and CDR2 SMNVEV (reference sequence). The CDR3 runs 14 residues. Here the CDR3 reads CASRVQGMNTEAFF. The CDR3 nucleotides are TGTGCCAGCAGGGTACAGGGGATGAACACTGAAGCTTTCTTT.

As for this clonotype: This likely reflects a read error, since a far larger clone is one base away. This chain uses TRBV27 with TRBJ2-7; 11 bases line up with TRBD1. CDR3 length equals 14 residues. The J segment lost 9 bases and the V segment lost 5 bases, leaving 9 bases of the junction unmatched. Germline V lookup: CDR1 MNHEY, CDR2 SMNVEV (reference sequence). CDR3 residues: CASSTGQGAGAQYF. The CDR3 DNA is TGTGCCAGCAGTACCGGACAGGGGGCGGGCGCGCAGTACTTC.

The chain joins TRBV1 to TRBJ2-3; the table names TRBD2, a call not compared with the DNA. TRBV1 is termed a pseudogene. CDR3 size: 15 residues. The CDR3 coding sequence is TGCACCAGCAGCCAGGCTAGCGGGGGGACAGATACGCAGTATTTT. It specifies CTSSQASGGTDTQYF.